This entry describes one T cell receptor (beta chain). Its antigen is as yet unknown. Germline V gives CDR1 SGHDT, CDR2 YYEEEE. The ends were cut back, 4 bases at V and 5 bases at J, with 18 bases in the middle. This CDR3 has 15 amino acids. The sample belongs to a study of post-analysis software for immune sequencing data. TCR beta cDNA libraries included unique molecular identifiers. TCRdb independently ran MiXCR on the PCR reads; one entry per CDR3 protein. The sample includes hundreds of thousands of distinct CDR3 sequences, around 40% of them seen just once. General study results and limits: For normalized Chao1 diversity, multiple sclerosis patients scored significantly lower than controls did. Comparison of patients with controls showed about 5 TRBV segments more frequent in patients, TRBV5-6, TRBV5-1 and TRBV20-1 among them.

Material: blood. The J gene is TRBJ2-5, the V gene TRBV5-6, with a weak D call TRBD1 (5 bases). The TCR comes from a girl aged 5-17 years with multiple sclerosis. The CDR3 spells CASSLYRLEKETQYF. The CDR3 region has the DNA TGTGCCAGCAGCCTGTACAGGCTAGAGAAGGAGACCCAGTACTTC.